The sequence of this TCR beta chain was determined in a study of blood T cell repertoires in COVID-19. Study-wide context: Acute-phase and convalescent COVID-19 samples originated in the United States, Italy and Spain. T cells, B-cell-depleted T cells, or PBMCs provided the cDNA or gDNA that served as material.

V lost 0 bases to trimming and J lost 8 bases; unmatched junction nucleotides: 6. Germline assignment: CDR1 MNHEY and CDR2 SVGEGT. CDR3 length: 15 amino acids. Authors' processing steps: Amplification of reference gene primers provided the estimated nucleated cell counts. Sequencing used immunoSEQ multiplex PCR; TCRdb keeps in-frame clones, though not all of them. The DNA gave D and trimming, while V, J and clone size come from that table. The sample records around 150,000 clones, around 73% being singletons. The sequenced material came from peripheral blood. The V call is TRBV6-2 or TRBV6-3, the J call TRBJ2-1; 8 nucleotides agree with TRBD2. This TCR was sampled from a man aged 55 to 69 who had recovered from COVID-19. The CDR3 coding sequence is TGTGCCAGCAGTTACTCGACACGGGGGGGAGATGAGCAGTTCTTC. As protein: CASSYSTRGGDEQFF.